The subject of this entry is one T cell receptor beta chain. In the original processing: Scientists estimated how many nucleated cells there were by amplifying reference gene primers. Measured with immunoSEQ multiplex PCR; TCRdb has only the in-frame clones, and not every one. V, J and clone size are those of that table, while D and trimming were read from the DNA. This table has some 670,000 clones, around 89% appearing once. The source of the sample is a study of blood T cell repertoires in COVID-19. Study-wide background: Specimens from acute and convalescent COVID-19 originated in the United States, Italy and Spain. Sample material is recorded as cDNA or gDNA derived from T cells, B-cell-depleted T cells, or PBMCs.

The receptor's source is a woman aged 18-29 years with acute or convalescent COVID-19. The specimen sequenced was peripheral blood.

Here the CDR3 DNA reads TGCGCCAGCAACGGGGGGACCAGGGCAGATACGCAGTATTTT. Translation gives CASNGGTRADTQYF. The genes are TRBV5-1 and TRBJ2-3, with TRBD2 identical over 7 bases. Germline assignment: CDR1 SGHRS and CDR2 YFSETQ. CDR3 size: 14 residues. V lost 6 bases, J lost 4 bases, and 8 bases stayed unmatched.